The 20 T cell receptor beta chains below come from one sample, sequenced in a study of cytomegalovirus exposure and HLA in healthy donors. PCR amplification relied on 60 Vbeta primers (plus 13 Jbeta primers). Assay used: immunoSEQ multiplex PCR; TCRdb lists only in-frame clones, some missing. The sample records under 150,000 clones, 65% to 85% being singletons. The sample consisted of PBMCs. The receptors derive from a male donor in good health and CMV-seronegative.

The chain is built from TRBV7-9 and TRBJ1-5; D ambiguous. Germline V lookup: CDR1 SEHNR, CDR2 FQNEAQ (reference sequence). The germline V and J ends were trimmed by 5 bases and 7 bases, with 18 bases remaining between them. The CDR3 length is 15 residues. CDR3 in amino acids: CASSPAGRGDQPQHF. CDR3 DNA sequence: TGTGCCAGCAGCCCCGCGGGCCGGGGAGACCAGCCCCAGCATTTT.

The chain combines TRBV5-6 with TRBJ1-3; D is perhaps TRBD1 (6 bases). V lost 1 base and J 4 bases, leaving 9 bases between the germline ends. Looked up from germline, CDR1 is SGHDT and CDR2 is YYEEEE. The CDR3 has 14 residues. The CDR3 DNA is TGTGCCAGCAGCTTGTGGGGGCTAGGAAACACCATATATTTT. Protein product: CASSLWGLGNTIYF.

Comment on this clone: Other DNA sequences in this specimen translate into the identical CDR3. The chain uses TRBV5-4 and TRBJ2-3; no clear D. Trimming removed 2 bases from V and 1 base from J, with 2 bases in between. The CDR3 spans 12 residues. CDR1 SGHNT and CDR2 YYREEE come from the germline V gene (reference sequence). The CDR3 region has the DNA TGTGCCAGCAGCTTCGGCACAGATACGCAGTATTTT. Encoded protein: CASSFGTDTQYF.

The chain recombines TRBV6-1 with TRBJ2-1, with a tentative D call TRBD2 (6 bases). Trimming removed 0 bases from V and 15 bases from J, with 12 bases in between. Germline CDR1 is MNHNS and CDR2 is SASEGT. The CDR3 runs 12 residues. CDR3 residues: CASSEAMGGWFF. CDR3 bases: TGTGCCAGCAGTGAAGCTATGGGGGGTTGGTTCTTC.

The chain uses TRBV14 and TRBJ2-5; the D gene is possibly TRBD2 (6 bases). Germline CDR1 SGHDN, CDR2 FVKESK. CDR3 length: 14 residues. Deletions cut 0 bases from V and 4 bases from J, with 9 bases between. In DNA form, the CDR3 reads TGTGCCAGCAGCCAAGATCTGGGGGGAGAGACCCAGTACTTC. Residues: CASSQDLGGETQYF.

The chain links TRBV27 to TRBJ1-5; a possible D gene is TRBD1 (5 bases). The CDR3 extends over 17 amino acids. The V end was cut by 10 bases, the J end by 0 bases, with 22 bases between. Germline CDR1 reads MNHEY; CDR2 reads SMNVEV (reference sequence). This CDR3 reads CAIPLLKQVYSNQPQHF. The CDR3 DNA is TGTGCCATCCCCCTTCTTAAACAGGTCTATAGCAATCAGCCCCAGCATTTT.

J is TRBJ2-1 and V is TRBV19, with 12 bases that match TRBD2. Trimming removed 3 bases from V and 7 bases from J; junction bases left unmatched: 4. This CDR3 spans 15 amino acids. Germline V lookup: CDR1 LNHDA, CDR2 SQIVND (reference sequence). The CDR3 loop reads CASSILAGGRNEQFF. CDR3 in DNA: TGTGCCAGTAGTATCCTAGCGGGAGGGAGGAATGAGCAGTTCTTC.

This clone was found a few times. The chain is built from TRBV5-6 and TRBJ1-4, with D possibly being TRBD1 (5 bases). The CDR3 sequence is 16 residues long. The ends were cut back, 0 bases at V and 4 bases at J, with 13 bases in the middle. Per germline, CDR1 SGHDT and CDR2 YYEEEE. In DNA, the CDR3 is TGTGCCAGCAGCTTGGATGTTGGGGGGGTTAATGAAAAACTGTTTTTT. It encodes CASSLDVGGVNEKLFF. Based on the CDR3 plus reference TRBV5-6 and TRBJ1-4, the full variable domain is DAGVTQSPTHLIKTRGQQVTLRCSPKSGHDTVSWYQQALGQGPQFIFQYYEEEERQRGNFPDRFSGHQFPNYSSELNVNALLLGDSALYLCASSLDVGGVNEKLFFGSGTQLSVL.

The chain has TRBV9 and TRBJ2-4, with D possibly TRBD1 on 6 matching bases. V dropped 3 bases and J dropped 8 bases, with 6 bases sitting between them. Germline CDR1 SGDLS, CDR2 YYNGEE. The CDR3 length is 11 residues. The CDR3 DNA follows: TGTGCCAGCAGCGAGGGGGACATTCAGTACTTC. Residues: CASSEGDIQYF.

This chain joins TRBV9 and TRBJ2-3, with TRBD1 as a possible D gene (5 bases). This CDR3 is built from 14 residues. The germline gives CDR1 SGDLS, CDR2 YYNGEE. Trimming cost V 3 bases and J 5 bases, with 13 bases left between them. The CDR3 here is CASSGSGLVDTQYF. DNA for the CDR3: TGTGCCAGCAGCGGATCAGGGTTAGTAGATACGCAGTATTTT.

V and J are TRBV7-9 and TRBJ2-5; TRBD1 is a possible D gene (6 bases). The ends were cut back, 5 bases at V and 1 base at J, with 11 bases in the middle. The germline V gene encodes CDR1 SEHNR and CDR2 FQNEAQ (reference sequence). This CDR3 comprises 14 residues. The CDR3 nucleotides are TGTGCCAGCAGCATTAGGGGGACCCAAGAGACCCAGTACTTC. Amino acid sequence: CASSIRGTQETQYF.

The gene calls are TRBV2 and TRBJ2-1, with 10 bases identical to TRBD2. Trimming took 10 bases from V and 8 from J; bases not matched to a gene: 11. The CDR3 is 14 amino acids. The germline CDR1 and CDR2 sequences are SNHLY and FYNNEI. CDR3 in DNA: TGTGCCACCCTAGAGACTAGCGGGTTGGATGAGCAGTTCTTC. Translating gives CATLETSGLDEQFF.

The gene calls are TRBV5-4 and TRBJ2-7; 8 bases are shared with TRBD2. Germline CDR1 SGHNT, CDR2 YYREEE (reference sequence). This CDR3 is 14 amino acids long. J lost 3 bases, V lost 3 bases, and 5 bases had no gene match. DNA of the CDR3: TGTGCCAGCAGCTCAGGGACTAGTATCTACGAGCAGTACTTC. This gives the protein CASSSGTSIYEQYF.

The chain links TRBV28 to TRBJ2-7, with D perhaps matching TRBD2 (5 bases). The CDR3 covers 14 residues. From germline, CDR1 is MDHEN and CDR2 SYDVKM. V lost 6 bases and J 2 bases, leaving 14 bases between the germline ends. The chain's CDR3 is CASSGPGVTYEQYF. DNA for the CDR3: TGTGCCAGCAGCGGCCCCGGGGTTACCTACGAGCAGTACTTC.

V is TRBV5-6 and J is TRBJ2-2; D possibly corresponds to TRBD1 (6 bases). CDR1 and CDR2 from the germline V gene are SGHDT and YYEEEE. Trimming shortened V by 4 bases and J by 4 bases, and 20 bases separated the two germline ends. The CDR3 spans 17 residues. CDR3 loop: CASSLSEWGPGTGELFF. The CDR3, as DNA: TGTGCCAGCAGCCTAAGTGAGTGGGGGCCCGGCACCGGGGAGCTGTTTTTT.

V is TRBV7-2 and J is TRBJ2-7, with 11 nucleotides matching TRBD2. V trimming: 1 base; J trimming: 0 bases; junction bases outside the gene matches: 5. The CDR3 length is 17 residues. CDR1 SGHTA and CDR2 FQGNSA come from the germline V gene. The CDR3 region is CASSLEGGLAVSYEQYF. The CDR3 DNA follows: TGTGCCAGCAGCTTAGAGGGGGGACTAGCGGTCTCCTACGAGCAGTACTTC.

The chain uses TRBV5-6 and TRBJ2-5; 15 nucleotides match TRBD2. The CDR3 contains 16 residues. Germline trimming cut 0 bases from V and 4 bases from J; bases unmatched to any gene: 1. Germline V gene data show CDR1 as SGHDT and CDR2 as YYEEEE. The CDR3 spells CASSLGTSGRGETQYF. CDR3 bases: TGTGCCAGCAGCTTGGGGACTAGCGGGAGGGGAGAGACCCAGTACTTC.

This CDR3 is CSVKREGGGYTF. Here the CDR3 DNA reads TGCAGCGTAAAAAGGGAGGGGGGCGGCTACACCTTC. J is TRBJ1-2 and V is TRBV29-1; TRBD1 might be the D (6 bases). The CDR3 loop spans 12 amino acids. Germline V gene sequence: CDR1 SQVTM, CDR2 ANQGSEA. V was trimmed by 6 bases and J by 8 bases, leaving 16 bases between them.

V gene TRBV4-3 combines with J gene TRBJ2-2; D not certain. Trimming removed 3 bases at V and 5 bases at J, with 7 bases between. This CDR3 contains 13 residues. The germline V gene encodes CDR1 LGHNA and CDR2 YSLEER. CDR3 sequence (DNA): TGCGCCAGCAGCCAGGGCTGGACCGGGGAGCTGTTTTTT. As protein: CASSQGWTGELFF.

V and J are TRBV19 and TRBJ2-3, with 7 bases aligning to TRBD2. The V gene end was trimmed by 7 bases and the J gene end by 7 bases; junction bases not matched to a gene: 8. This CDR3 contains 13 residues. From germline, CDR1 is LNHDA and CDR2 SQIVND (reference sequence). CDR3 in DNA: TGTGCCAGTACACCGGGGGGTAGGAATACGCAGTATTTT. This translates into CASTPGGRNTQYF.